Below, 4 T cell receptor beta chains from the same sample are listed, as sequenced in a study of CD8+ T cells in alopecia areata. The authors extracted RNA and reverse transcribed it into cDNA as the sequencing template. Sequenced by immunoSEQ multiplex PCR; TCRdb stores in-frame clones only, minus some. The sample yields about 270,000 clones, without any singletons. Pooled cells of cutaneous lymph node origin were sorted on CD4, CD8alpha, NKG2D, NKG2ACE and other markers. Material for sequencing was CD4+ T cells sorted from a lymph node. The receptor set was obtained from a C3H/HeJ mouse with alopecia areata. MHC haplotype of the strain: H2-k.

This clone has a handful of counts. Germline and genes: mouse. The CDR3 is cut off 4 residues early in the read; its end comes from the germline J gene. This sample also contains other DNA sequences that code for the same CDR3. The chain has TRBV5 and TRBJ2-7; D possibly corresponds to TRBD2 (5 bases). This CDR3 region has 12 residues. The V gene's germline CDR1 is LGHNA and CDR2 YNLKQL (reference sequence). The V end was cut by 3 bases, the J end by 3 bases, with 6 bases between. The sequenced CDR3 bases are TGTGCCAGCAGCCATCTGGGCTAT. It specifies CASSHLGY. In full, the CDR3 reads CASSHLGYEQYF.

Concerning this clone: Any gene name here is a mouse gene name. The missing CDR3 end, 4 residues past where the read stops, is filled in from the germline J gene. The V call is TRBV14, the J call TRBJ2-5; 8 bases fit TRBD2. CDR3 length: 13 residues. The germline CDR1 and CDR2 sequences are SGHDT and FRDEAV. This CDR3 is CASSGGARDTQYF. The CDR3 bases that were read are TGTGCCAGCAGTGGGGGGGCGCGAGAC.

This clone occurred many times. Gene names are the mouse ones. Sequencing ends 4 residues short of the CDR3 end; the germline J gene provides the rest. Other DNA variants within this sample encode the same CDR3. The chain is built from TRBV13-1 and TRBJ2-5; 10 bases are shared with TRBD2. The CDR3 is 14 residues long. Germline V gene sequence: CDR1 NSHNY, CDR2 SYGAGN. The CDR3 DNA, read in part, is TGTGCCAGCAGTGCAGGGACTGGGGAAGAC. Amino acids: CASSAGTGED. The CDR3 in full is CASSAGTGEDTQYF.

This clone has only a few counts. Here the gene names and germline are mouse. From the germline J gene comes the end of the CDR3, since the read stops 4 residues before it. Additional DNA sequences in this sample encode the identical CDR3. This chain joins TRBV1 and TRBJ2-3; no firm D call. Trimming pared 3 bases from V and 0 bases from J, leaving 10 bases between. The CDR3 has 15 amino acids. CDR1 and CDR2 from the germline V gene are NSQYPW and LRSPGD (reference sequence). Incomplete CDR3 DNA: TGCACCTGCAGTGCCGCTGGTGCTAGTGCAGAA. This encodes CTCSAAGASAE. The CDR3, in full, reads CTCSAAGASAETLYF.